The clone carrying this T cell receptor (beta chain) has just a few counts. What it recognizes is unknown. This record comes from a study of blood T cells in healthy people across ages. Study in general: Template switching recovered approximately one barcoded beta molecule for every two T cells.

Germline loops: CDR1 SGHRS, CDR2 YFSETQ. The CDR3 consists of 14 residues. Points from the study as a whole: Naive CD4+ cell counts and diversity both ran higher in long-lived than in aged donors.

Through a sample-barcoded 5' primer and a J-beta primer mix, a second PCR was run for roughly 6 to 11 cycles. TCRdb reprocessed the 5' RACE reads via MiXCR and lists one record per CDR3 protein. The data show about 1,400,000 distinct CDR3 sequences, with around 39% seen just once and approximately 7.9% held by the top ten. Sequenced: blood. This chain connects TRBV5-1 to TRBJ2-5; a possible D gene is TRBD2 (6 bases). Near its end, the DNA agrees better with TRBJ2-7, so the J call may be wrong. The sequence was collected from a woman aged 18-29 years in good health. DNA for the CDR3: TGCGCCAGCAGTGGGTATCGGGGGAGCGACGAGCAGTACTTC. Residues: CASSGYRGSDEQYF.